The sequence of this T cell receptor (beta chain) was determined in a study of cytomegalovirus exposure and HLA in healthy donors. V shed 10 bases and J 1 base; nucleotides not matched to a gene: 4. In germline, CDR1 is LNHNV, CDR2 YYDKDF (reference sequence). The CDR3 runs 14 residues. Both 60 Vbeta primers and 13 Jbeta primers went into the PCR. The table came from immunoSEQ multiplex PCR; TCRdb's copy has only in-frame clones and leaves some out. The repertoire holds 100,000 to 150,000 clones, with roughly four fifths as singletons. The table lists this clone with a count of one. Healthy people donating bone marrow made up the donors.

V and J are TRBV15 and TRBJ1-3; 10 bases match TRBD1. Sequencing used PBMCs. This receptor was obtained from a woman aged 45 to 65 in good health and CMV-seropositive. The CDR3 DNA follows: TGTGCCATCGGGACAGGGGCTTCTGGAAACACCATATATTTT. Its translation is CAIGTGASGNTIYF.